The clone carrying this T cell receptor beta chain has at least ten counts. Its specificity is not known. The entry originates in a study of T cell repertoires in cytomegalovirus infection. Study overall: CMV infection plus the matching HLA type was flagged by public TCR beta signatures. Findings and limits, study-wide: Carriage of CMV together with the relevant HLA was identifiable through cumulative public TCR beta family frequency. Ex vivo responses were dominated by HLA-C-restricted CMV-specific TCR beta clonotypes.

TCRdb re-derived calls from the reads in MiXCR, one entry per CDR3 protein. The sample carries fewer than 550,000 distinct CDR3 sequences, less than 30% recorded once. CDR1 and CDR2 from the germline V gene are SGHTA and FQGNSA. The CDR3 extends over 14 amino acids. Trimming stripped 2 bases from V and 5 bases from J, with 10 bases between. What was sequenced was PBMCs. The chain has TRBV7-2 and TRBJ1-5, with D perhaps matching TRBD1 (5 bases). The sequence was obtained from a human donor in good health (CMV status not recorded). Some clones in this sample may be carry-over from other donors' samples. This chain's CDR3 is CASSLWGPYQPQHF. The DNA for the CDR3 is TGTGCCAGCAGCTTATGGGGACCGTATCAGCCCCAGCATTTT.